These 26 T cell receptor beta chains were sequenced from one sample in a study of blood T cell repertoires in COVID-19. Sequencing used immunoSEQ multiplex PCR; TCRdb keeps in-frame clones, though not all of them. The sample lists over 200,000 clones, 70% to 90% occurring once. The sequenced material came from peripheral blood. Source of these receptors: a woman aged 18-29 years who had recovered from COVID-19.

The J gene is TRBJ2-3, the V gene TRBV19; 8 bases fit TRBD2. J was trimmed by 4 bases and V by 7 bases; bases with no gene match: 7. CDR3 length: 14 residues. Germline CDR1 is LNHDA and CDR2 is SQIVND (reference sequence). CDR3 nucleotides: TGTGCCAGTAAGTTGAGCGGGGGTGCAGATACGCAGTATTTT. It translates to CASKLSGGADTQYF. The full variable domain, in which reference TRBV19 and TRBJ2-3 provide the parts outside the CDR3, is DGGITQSPKYLFRKEGQNVTLSCEQNLNHDAMYWYRQDPGQGLRLIYYSQIVNDFQKGDIAEGYSVSREKKESFPLTVTSAQKNPTAFYLCASKLSGGADTQYFGPGTRLTVL.

This chain joins TRBV2 and TRBJ2-2, with D perhaps matching TRBD2 (5 bases). Per germline, CDR1 SNHLY and CDR2 FYNNEI. The CDR3 has 14 amino acids. V lost 5 bases and J 7 bases, leaving 14 bases between the germline ends. The CDR3 coding sequence is TGTGCCAGCAGTTGGACCCAACGGGGCGGGGAGCTGTTTTTT. Translated, it gives CASSWTQRGGELFF.

The rearrangement joins TRBV6-5 to TRBJ2-2; TRBD2 agrees at 10 bases. With 6 bases clipped from V and 11 bases from J, the junction kept 3 bases outside the gene matches. The germline gives CDR1 MNHEY, CDR2 SVGAGI. This CDR3 contains 12 residues. CDR3 in amino acids: CASRGLAEELFF. The CDR3 DNA sequence: TGTGCCAGCAGAGGACTAGCGGAAGAGCTGTTTTTT.

The V call is TRBV9, the J call TRBJ1-2, with D maybe TRBD1 (6 bases). The V end was cut by 3 bases, the J end by 7 bases, with 10 bases between. Germline assignment: CDR1 SGDLS and CDR2 YYNGEE. The CDR3 runs to 12 residues. The CDR3 is CASSGTGTGYTF. DNA of the CDR3: TGTGCCAGCAGCGGAACAGGGACTGGCTACACCTTC.

The rearrangement joins TRBV7-9 to TRBJ2-2; no reliable D call. Germline V gene data show CDR1 as SEHNR and CDR2 as FQNEAQ (reference sequence). CDR3 length equals 15 residues. V lost 3 bases to trimming and J lost 4 bases, with 12 bases between them. The CDR3 loop reads CASSFRTGGTGELFF. In DNA form, the CDR3 reads TGTGCCAGCAGCTTCCGTACTGGTGGCACCGGGGAGCTGTTTTTT.

The chain joins TRBV6-5 to TRBJ1-1, with 7 bases matching TRBD1. The germline CDR1 and CDR2 sequences are MNHEY and SVGAGI. The V segment lost 8 bases and the J segment 5 bases; nucleotides outside the gene matches: 8. The CDR3 contains 13 residues. The CDR3 nucleotides are TGTGCCAGCGGTACAGGGGTGGGTACTGAAGCTTTCTTT. This codes for CASGTGVGTEAFF.

This sequence joins TRBV7-3 and TRBJ2-1; 7 bases agree with TRBD1. The germline V gene has CDR1 SGHTA and CDR2 FQGTGA. The CDR3 is made up of 16 amino acids. J gave up 0 bases and V 1 base, and 3 bases lay outside the gene matches. The CDR3 nucleotides are TGTGCCAGCAGCTTAAAAGGGACAGTCTCCTACAATGAGCAGTTCTTC. Translated, it gives CASSLKGTVSYNEQFF.

The V gene is TRBV7-9, the J gene TRBJ2-1, with 8 bases fitting TRBD2. Germline V gene data show CDR1 as SEHNR and CDR2 as FQNEAQ (reference sequence). V trimming: 7 bases; J trimming: 10 bases; junction bases outside the gene matches: 9. The CDR3 contains 13 residues. CDR3 bases: TGTGCCAGCACCACCCGGGGGGGAGAAGAGCAGTTCTTC. Translating gives CASTTRGGEEQFF.

This chain uses TRBV19 with TRBJ2-2, with D tentatively TRBD2 (5 bases). Germline V gene sequence: CDR1 LNHDA, CDR2 SQIVND (reference sequence). The CDR3 runs to 17 residues. Trimming pared 5 bases from V and 2 bases from J, leaving 18 bases between. The CDR3 coding sequence is TGTGCCAGTAGTTACGGGCGGGCAAAAGGAAACACCGGGGAGCTGTTTTTT. Protein product: CASSYGRAKGNTGELFF.

The V and J genes are TRBV4-2 and TRBJ2-7, with 9 bases that match TRBD2. The CDR3 has 17 residues. The J segment lost 3 bases and the V segment lost 0 bases, leaving 9 bases of the junction unmatched. Germline V gene data show CDR1 as LGHNA and CDR2 as YNFKEQ. The CDR3 DNA reads as TGTGCCAGCAGCCAAGATTACGGGCGGGAGGGAATCTACGAGCAGTACTTC. Protein: CASSQDYGREGIYEQYF.

This chain uses TRBV13 with TRBJ1-2, with 12 bases that match TRBD1. The CDR3 is 15 residues long. CDR1 PRHDT and CDR2 FYEKMQ come from the germline V gene (reference sequence). The junction had 5 bases not matched to a gene; V was cut back by 5 bases and J by 4 bases. CDR3 protein: CASSPRDRGLYGYTF. In nucleotides, the CDR3 is TGTGCCAGCAGCCCCCGGGACAGGGGGCTCTATGGCTACACCTTC.

The V call is TRBV15, the J call TRBJ2-7, with TRBD1 matching over 9 bases. Germline CDR1 reads LNHNV; CDR2 reads YYDKDF (reference sequence). V was pared by 3 bases and J by 3 bases, with 6 bases of the junction left unmatched. CDR3 size: 15 residues. In DNA form, the CDR3 reads TGTGCCACCAGCAGGGCCGGGACAGGGAACTACGAGCAGTACTTC. Translated, it gives CATSRAGTGNYEQYF.

The chain uses TRBV7-2 and TRBJ2-5; D might be TRBD2 (5 bases). In germline, CDR1 is SGHTA, CDR2 FQGNSA. V was pared by 3 bases and J by 5 bases, with 13 bases between. The length of the CDR3 is 14 residues. The CDR3 nucleotides are TGTGCCAGCAGCTTTACCGGGGTGGGGGAGACCCAGTACTTC. As protein: CASSFTGVGETQYF.

The chain has TRBV7-8 and TRBJ2-1, with a tentative D call TRBD2 (6 bases). Germline V CDR1 and CDR2: SGHVS, FQNEAQ. V dropped 4 bases and J dropped 0 bases, with 19 bases sitting between them. CDR3 length: 18 amino acids. The CDR3 nucleotides are TGTGCCAGCAGCTCCCTAAGAACTCGGAGGGTCTCCTACAATGAGCAGTTCTTC. Protein product: CASSSLRTRRVSYNEQFF.

The V call is TRBV6-4, the J call TRBJ2-1; 7 bases align to TRBD1. The CDR3 consists of 15 residues. With 4 bases clipped from V and 2 bases from J, the junction kept 5 bases outside the gene matches. The V gene's germline CDR1 is MRHNA and CDR2 SNTAGT. The CDR3 sequence: CASSGQGQPYNEQFF. Written as DNA, the CDR3 is TGTGCCAGCAGTGGACAGGGACAACCCTACAATGAGCAGTTCTTC.

V gene TRBV27 combines with J gene TRBJ1-1; maybe TRBD1 (6 bases). The CDR3 contains 17 residues. The V end lost 5 bases, the J end lost 0 bases, and 19 bases lay between the germline ends. Germline CDR1 reads MNHEY; CDR2 reads SMNVEV (reference sequence). The CDR3 region is CASSAGGRKSLNTEAFF. The CDR3 coding sequence is TGTGCCAGCAGTGCCGGGGGGCGCAAGTCATTGAACACTGAAGCTTTCTTT.

The V and J genes are TRBV5-1 and TRBJ2-6, with D possibly being TRBD1 (6 bases). The germline CDR1 and CDR2 sequences are SGHRS and YFSETQ. Trimming took 2 bases from V and 0 from J, leaving 12 bases between them. This CDR3 has 17 amino acids. The CDR3 is CASSLRQGISGANVLTF. Written as DNA, the CDR3 is TGCGCCAGCAGCTTAAGGCAGGGGATCTCTGGGGCCAACGTCCTGACTTTC.

The chain recombines TRBV9 with TRBJ1-4, with D possibly TRBD1 on 5 matching bases. Germline CDR1 reads SGDLS; CDR2 reads YYNGEE. The CDR3 spans 15 residues. Trimming pared 1 base from V and 8 bases from J, leaving 15 bases between. The CDR3, as DNA: TGTGCCAGCAGCGTAAATAACAGGCATGGCGAAAAACTGTTTTTT. It encodes CASSVNNRHGEKLFF. Full variable domain (outside the CDR3, taken from reference TRBV9 and TRBJ1-4): DSGVTQTPKHLITATGQRVTLRCSPRSGDLSVYWYQQSLDQGLQFLIQYYNGEERAKGNILERFSAQQFPDLHSELNLSSLELGDSALYFCASSVNNRHGEKLFFGSGTQLSVL.

The V and J genes are TRBV4-1 and TRBJ2-1; TRBD2 matches at 12 bases. The germline V gene has CDR1 MGHRA and CDR2 YSYEKL. This CDR3 contains 14 residues. Unmatched junction bases numbered 0, after V lost 7 bases and J lost 2 bases. The CDR3 loop reads CASTSGRAYNEQFF. The CDR3 DNA reads as TGCGCCAGCACTAGCGGGAGGGCCTACAATGAGCAGTTCTTC.

The V call is TRBV10-3, the J call TRBJ2-3; 9 nucleotides line up with TRBD2. The CDR3 is made up of 13 amino acids. J lost 4 bases, V lost 11 bases, and 7 bases had no gene match. CDR1 is ENHRY, CDR2 SYGVKD, per germline. The CDR3 DNA is TGTGCCGCATCACTAGCGGGTGCAGATACGCAGTATTTT. It specifies CAASLAGADTQYF.

This chain joins TRBV4-1 and TRBJ1-5, with 9 bases that match TRBD1. Germline V lookup: CDR1 MGHRA, CDR2 YSYEKL. Trimming removed 0 bases from V and 3 bases from J; junction bases left unmatched: 12. The CDR3 spans 19 residues. The CDR3 spells CASSQDRDRESPFNQPQHF. The CDR3 nucleotides read TGCGCCAGCAGCCAAGACCGGGACAGGGAATCCCCCTTCAATCAGCCCCAGCATTTT.

This chain joins TRBV27 and TRBJ2-3, with a weak D call TRBD1 (5 bases). Germline CDR1 and CDR2: MNHEY and SMNVEV (reference sequence). Trimming shortened V by 0 bases and J by 9 bases, and 10 bases separated the two germline ends. This CDR3 region has 13 residues. CDR3 sequence reads: CASSLSARETQYF. The CDR3, as DNA: TGTGCCAGCAGTTTATCTGCCAGGGAAACGCAGTATTTT.

This sequence joins TRBV11-2 and TRBJ1-4; the D gene is possibly TRBD1 (6 bases). The CDR3 runs 14 residues. Germline lookup yields CDR1 SGHAT and CDR2 FQNNGV. Trimming took off 5 bases at V and 4 bases at J, with 11 bases between the two ends. The CDR3 DNA reads TGTGCCAGCAGCCCCGGACAGCTTAATGAAAAACTGTTTTTT. It specifies CASSPGQLNEKLFF.

This chain connects TRBV11-2 to TRBJ2-7; 8 nucleotides match TRBD1. Germline trimming cut 1 base from V and 4 bases from J; bases unmatched to any gene: 6. The CDR3 consists of 15 residues. CDR1 and CDR2 (germline): SGHAT, FQNNGV. The chain's CDR3 is CASSLVTGGEYEQYF. CDR3 sequence (DNA): TGTGCCAGCAGCTTAGTAACAGGGGGAGAGTACGAGCAGTACTTC.

The chain links TRBV29-1 to TRBJ2-5; D possibly corresponds to TRBD1 (5 bases). V was pared by 3 bases and J by 5 bases, with 13 bases between. CDR3 length: 13 amino acids. Per germline, CDR1 SQVTM and CDR2 ANQGSEA. The CDR3 DNA is TGCAGCGTTGAGGGGCAGGGCCAGGAGACCCAGTACTTC. This translates into CSVEGQGQETQYF.

The rearrangement links TRBV5-4 to TRBJ2-5; 8 bases map to TRBD1. The V and J ends lost 4 bases and 0 bases, in that order; junction bases with no gene match: 5. The CDR3 contains 15 residues. Germline assignment: CDR1 SGHNT and CDR2 YYREEE (reference sequence). CDR3 DNA sequence: TGTGCCAGCAGCCTGACAGGGGCCGACCAAGAGACCCAGTACTTC. This codes for CASSLTGADQETQYF.